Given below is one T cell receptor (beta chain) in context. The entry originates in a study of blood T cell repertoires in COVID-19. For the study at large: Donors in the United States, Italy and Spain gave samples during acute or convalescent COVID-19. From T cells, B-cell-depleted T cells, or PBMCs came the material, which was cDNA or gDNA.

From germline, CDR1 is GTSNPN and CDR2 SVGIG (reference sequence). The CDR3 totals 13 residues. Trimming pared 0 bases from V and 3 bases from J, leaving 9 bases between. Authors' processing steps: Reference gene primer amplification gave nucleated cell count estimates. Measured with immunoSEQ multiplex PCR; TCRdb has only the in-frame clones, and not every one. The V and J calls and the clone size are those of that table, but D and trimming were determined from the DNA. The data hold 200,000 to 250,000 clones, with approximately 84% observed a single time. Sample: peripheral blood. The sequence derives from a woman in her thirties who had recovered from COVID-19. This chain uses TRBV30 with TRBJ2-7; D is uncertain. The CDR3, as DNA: TGTGCCTGGAGTGTAATGGGCGTCTACGAGCAGTACTTC. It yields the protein CAWSVMGVYEQYF.